This T cell receptor beta chain originates from a study of control samples from healthy donors and cancer patients. Repertoires were generated with immunoSEQ multiplex PCR, while TCRdb's copy carries only in-frame clones and drops some. The table records 50,000 or so clones, 75% to 90% of them present only once. The sequenced material came from blood. The source is a man between 65 and 79 years old in good health.

CDR3 protein: CASSMQGAIYEQYF. CDR3 bases: TGTGCCAGCAGCATGCAGGGGGCGATCTACGAGCAGTACTTC. The gene calls are TRBV27 and TRBJ2-7, with 8 bases aligning to TRBD1. J lost 3 bases, V lost 6 bases, and 7 bases had no gene match. Germline V gene sequence: CDR1 MNHEY, CDR2 SMNVEV (reference sequence). The CDR3 consists of 14 residues.